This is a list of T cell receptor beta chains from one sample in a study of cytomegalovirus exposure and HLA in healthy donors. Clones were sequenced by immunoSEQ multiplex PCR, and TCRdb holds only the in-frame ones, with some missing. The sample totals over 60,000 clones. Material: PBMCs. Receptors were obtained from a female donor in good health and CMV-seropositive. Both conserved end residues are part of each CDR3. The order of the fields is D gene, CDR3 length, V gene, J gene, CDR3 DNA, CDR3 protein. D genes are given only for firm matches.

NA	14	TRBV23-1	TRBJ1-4	TGCGCCAGCAGTCAGGGCCATACTAATGAAAAACTGTTTTTT	CASSQGHTNEKLFF
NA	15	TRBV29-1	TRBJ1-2	TGCAGCGTTGAAGAGGGTGGAGGGGTAGGGTCTGGCTACACCTTC	CSVEEGGGVGSGYTF
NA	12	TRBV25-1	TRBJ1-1	TGTGCCAGCAGTGGTCGGGTCCCTGAAGCTTTCTTT	CASSGRVPEAFF
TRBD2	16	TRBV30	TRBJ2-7	TGTGCCTGGAGTCCCAAAAGCGGGGGCGCTTACCACGAGCAGTACTTC	CAWSPKSGGAYHEQYF
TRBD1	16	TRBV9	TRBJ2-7	TGTGCCAGCAGCGTAGGACAGGGGTGGGGGCGCTACGAGCAGTACTTC	CASSVGQGWGRYEQYF
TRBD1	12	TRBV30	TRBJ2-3	TGTGCCCGGGACAGGGAGGAGGATACGCAGTATTTT	CARDREEDTQYF
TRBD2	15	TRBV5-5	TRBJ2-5	TGTGCCAGCAGCTTGTTGCCTAGCGGGGGAGAGACCCAGTACTTC	CASSLLPSGGETQYF
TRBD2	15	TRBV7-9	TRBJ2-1	TGTGCCAGCAGCTTGACCGGGGGGGCCTGGAATGAGCAGTTCTTC	CASSLTGGAWNEQFF
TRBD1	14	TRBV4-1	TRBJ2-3	TGCGCCAGCAGCCCGGGACAGCTCACAGATACGCAGTATTTT	CASSPGQLTDTQYF
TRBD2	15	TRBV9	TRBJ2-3	TGTGCCAGCAGCGTTAGCGGGGGGGGCACAGATACGCAGTATTTT	CASSVSGGGTDTQYF
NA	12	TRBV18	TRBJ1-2	TGTGCCAGCTCAACCGGGATCTATGGCTACACCTTC	CASSTGIYGYTF
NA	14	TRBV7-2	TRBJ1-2	TGTGCCAGCCGGGGAGGAGATTCGAACTATGGCTACACCTTC	CASRGGDSNYGYTF
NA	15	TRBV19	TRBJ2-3	TGTGCCAGTACCACCTCTCCGGACTGGACAGATACGCAGTATTTT	CASTTSPDWTDTQYF
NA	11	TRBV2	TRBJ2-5	TGTGCCAGCACCGAGAGAGAGACCCAGTACTTC	CASTERETQYF
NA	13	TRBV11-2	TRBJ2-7	TGTGCCAGCAGCTTAGTACTTGCCTACGAGCAGTACTTC	CASSLVLAYEQYF
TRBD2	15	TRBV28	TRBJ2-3	TGTGCCAGCAGTCCTCCTTCAGCGGGAGGGCGTGCGCAGTATTTT	CASSPPSAGGRAQYF
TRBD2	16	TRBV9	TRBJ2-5	TGTGCCAGCAGCGTATCGGCAGCGGGAGGGCCAGGGACCCAGTACTTC	CASSVSAAGGPGTQYF
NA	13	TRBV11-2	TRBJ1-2	TGTGCCAGCACCTCAGGTGGTTGGTATGGCTACACCTTC	CASTSGGWYGYTF
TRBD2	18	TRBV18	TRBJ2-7	TGTGCCAGCTCACCACCGGGGGGGACTAGCGGGAGTGTTTACGAGCAGTACTTC	CASSPPGGTSGSVYEQYF
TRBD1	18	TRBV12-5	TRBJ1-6	TGTGCTAGTGGTATAGGACAGGGTGGGGGATCCTATAATTCACCCCTCCACTTT	CASGIGQGGGSYNSPLHF
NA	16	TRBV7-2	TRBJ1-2	TGTGCCAGCAGCTTTTCAGGGGAATGGATTAACTATGGCTACACCTTC	CASSFSGEWINYGYTF
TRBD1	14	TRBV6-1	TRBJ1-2	TGTGCCAGCAGTGAATTGCAGGGGGCGAGAGGCTACACCTTT	CASSELQGARGYTF
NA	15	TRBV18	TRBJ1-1	TGTGCCAGCTCACCTCGGGAACCTACGAACACTGAAGCTTTCTTT	CASSPREPTNTEAFF
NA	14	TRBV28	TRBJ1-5	TGTGCCAGCAGTTTAGAACAGCTGTTTCAGCCCCAGCATTTT	CASSLEQLFQPQHF
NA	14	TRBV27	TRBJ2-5	TGTGCCAGCAGTTCACGAGACAGACAAGAGACCCAGTACTTC	CASSSRDRQETQYF
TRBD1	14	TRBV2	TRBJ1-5	TGTGCCAGCAGCCGGACAGGGGGCAATCAGCCCCAGCATTTT	CASSRTGGNQPQHF
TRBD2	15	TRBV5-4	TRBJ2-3	TGTGCCAGCAGCTTGCGGCGGGAGGTTACAGATACGCAGTATTTT	CASSLRREVTDTQYF
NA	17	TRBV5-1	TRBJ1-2	TGCGCCAGCAGCTTTGGTCCCCGACAGATAGATAACTATGGCTACACCTTC	CASSFGPRQIDNYGYTF
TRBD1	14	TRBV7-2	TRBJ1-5	TGTGCCAGCAGCCCGACAGGGGGCAATCAGCCCCAGCATTTT	CASSPTGGNQPQHF
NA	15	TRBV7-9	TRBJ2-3	TGTGCCAGCAGCCCGCGGTGGACTAGCACAGATACGCAGTATTTT	CASSPRWTSTDTQYF
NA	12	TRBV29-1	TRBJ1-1	TGCAGCGTTCAGGTCAGGGACACTGAAGCTTTCTTT	CSVQVRDTEAFF
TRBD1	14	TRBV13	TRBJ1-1	TGTGCCAGCAGCCCGACAGGGGGCAACACTGAAGCTTTCTTT	CASSPTGGNTEAFF
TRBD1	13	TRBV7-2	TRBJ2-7	TGTGCCAGCAGTACTGGACAGGGGGGGGAGCAGTACTTC	CASSTGQGGEQYF
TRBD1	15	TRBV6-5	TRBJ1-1	TGTGCCAGCAGCCCGGACAGGGGGGCGAACACTGAAGCTTTCTTT	CASSPDRGANTEAFF
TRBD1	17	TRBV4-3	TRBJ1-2	TGCGCCAGCAGCCCCTCTGGACAGGGTAAAGTAATCTATGGCTACACCTTC	CASSPSGQGKVIYGYTF
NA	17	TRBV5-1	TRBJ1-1	TGCGCCAGCAGCTTGCTCGTCCAGGGCGGGGGCGGGACTGAAGCTTTCTTT	CASSLLVQGGGGTEAFF
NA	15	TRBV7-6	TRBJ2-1	TGTGCCAGCAGCACAACAAGTGCGGGGAGCTCTGAGCAGTTCTTC	CASSTTSAGSSEQFF
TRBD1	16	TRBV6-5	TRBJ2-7	TGTGCCAGCAGTTACGGGCCGGGACAGGCTCAGCACGAGCAGTACTTC	CASSYGPGQAQHEQYF
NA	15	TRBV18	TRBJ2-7	TGTGCCAGCTCACCCCTCCCGGGGACTCCCTACGAGCAGTACTTC	CASSPLPGTPYEQYF
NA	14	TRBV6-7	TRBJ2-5	TGTGCCAGCAGTCCCGCTGGGGCAGAAGAGACCCAGTACTTC	CASSPAGAEETQYF
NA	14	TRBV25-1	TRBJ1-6	TGTGCCAGCCAGCCAGGCAGTTATAATTCACCCCTCCACTTT	CASQPGSYNSPLHF
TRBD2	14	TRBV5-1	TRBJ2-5	TGCGCCAGCAGGATGCTAGCGGGAAAAGAGACCCAGTACTTC	CASRMLAGKETQYF
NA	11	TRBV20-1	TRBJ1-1	TGCAGTGCTAGTACGAGGACTGAAGCTTTCTTT	CSASTRTEAFF
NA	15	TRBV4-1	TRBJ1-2	TGCGCCAGCAGCCAGGAATCGGTCCGACTATATGGCTACACCTTC	CASSQESVRLYGYTF
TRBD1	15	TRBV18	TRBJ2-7	TGTGCCAGCTCATTTTCCGGGACAGGGGCCTACGAGCAGTACTTC	CASSFSGTGAYEQYF
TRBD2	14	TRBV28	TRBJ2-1	TGTGCCAGTATTACAGGACTAGCGCGGAGTGAGCAGTTCTTC	CASITGLARSEQFF
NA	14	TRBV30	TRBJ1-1	TGTGCCTGGAGTTTTCAGGACAGATACACTGAAGCTTTCTTT	CAWSFQDRYTEAFF
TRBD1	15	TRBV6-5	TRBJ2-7	TGTGCCAGCACCAAAGCCGGGACAGGAATCTACGAGCAGTACTTC	CASTKAGTGIYEQYF
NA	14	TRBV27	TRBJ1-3	TGTGCCAGCAGTCGAACAGGGTCTGGAAACACCATATATTTT	CASSRTGSGNTIYF
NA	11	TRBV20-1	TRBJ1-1	TGCAGTGCTAGAAAGACATCTGAAGCTTTCTTT	CSARKTSEAFF
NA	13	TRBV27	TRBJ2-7	TGTGCCAGCAGTTTAAGGAGCAGGGGCGAGCAGTACTTC	CASSLRSRGEQYF
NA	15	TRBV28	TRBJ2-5	TGTGCCAGCAGTCCAGGGGAGGGATTGATCGAGACCCAGTACTTC	CASSPGEGLIETQYF
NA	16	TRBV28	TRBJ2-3	TGTGCCAGCAGTTGGCTCGCCGGGGTCGCAGAAGATACGCAGTATTTT	CASSWLAGVAEDTQYF
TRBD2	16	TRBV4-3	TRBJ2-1	TGCGCCAGCACCTACCCAGCGGGGGCCCCCTACAATGAGCAGTTCTTC	CASTYPAGAPYNEQFF
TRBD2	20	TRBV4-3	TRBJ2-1	TGCGCCAGCAGCCAAGAAGTAGCGGGAGGTTCCGCTTCCTTACTGGGTGAGCAGTTCTTC	CASSQEVAGGSASLLGEQFF
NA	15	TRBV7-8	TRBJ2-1	TGTGCCAGCAGCTTATTGGTCCTCACTTATGATGAGCAGTTCTTC	CASSLLVLTYDEQFF
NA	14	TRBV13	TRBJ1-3	TGTGCCAGCAGTCCGGGGGGTATGGGAAACACCATATATTTT	CASSPGGMGNTIYF
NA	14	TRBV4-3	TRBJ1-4	TGCGCCAGCAGCCACCGGGACTTGGATGAAAAACTGTTTTTT	CASSHRDLDEKLFF
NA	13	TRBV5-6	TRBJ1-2	TGTGCCAGCAGCCCAGAGGGAAACTATGGCTACACCTTC	CASSPEGNYGYTF